This entry lists 27 T cell receptor beta chains sequenced from one sample in a study of control samples from healthy donors and cancer patients. Sequencing used immunoSEQ multiplex PCR; TCRdb keeps in-frame clones, though not all of them. The sample consists of 60,000 or so clones, around 90% of them appearing once. The sample was blood. The receptors stem from a man aged 45-65 years in good health.

In DNA form, the CDR3 reads TGTGCCAGCAGCGCGACAGTGATTTCTGGAAACACCATATATTTT. Amino acid sequence: CASSATVISGNTIYF. The rearrangement links TRBV7-2 to TRBJ1-3; a possible D gene is TRBD1 (5 bases). Germline V lookup: CDR1 SGHTA, CDR2 FQGNSA. V shed 5 bases and J shed 1 base, with 12 bases lying between them. The CDR3 is 15 amino acids. Combining the CDR3 with reference TRBV7-2 and TRBJ1-3 gives the whole variable domain GAGVSQSPSNKVTEKGKDVELRCDPISGHTALYWYRQSLGQGLEFLIYFQGNSAPDKSGLPSDRFSAERTGGSVSTLTIQRTQQEDSAVYLCASSATVISGNTIYFGEGSWLTVV.

In its sample, this clone was seen once. The rearrangement links TRBV3-1 (or the pseudogene TRBV3-2) to TRBJ2-3; D gene uncertain. V was trimmed by 4 bases and J by 2 bases, leaving 7 bases between them. CDR3 length: 13 amino acids. Germline V gene data show CDR1 as LGHDT and CDR2 as YNNKEL (reference sequence). CDR3 coding DNA: TGTGCCAGCAGCCCCCACTACACAGATACGCAGTATTTT. It specifies CASSPHYTDTQYF.

The chain combines TRBV28 with TRBJ1-5, with a weak D call TRBD1 (5 bases). Deletions cut 5 bases from V and 7 bases from J, with 12 bases between. Per germline, CDR1 MDHEN and CDR2 SYDVKM. The CDR3 has 13 amino acids. In DNA, the CDR3 is TGTGCCAGCAGTAGGCAGGGAGGGCAGCCCCAGCATTTT. Amino acid sequence: CASSRQGGQPQHF.

V and J are TRBV6-1 and TRBJ1-1; no definite D call. CDR3 length: 16 residues. The germline V gene has CDR1 MNHNS and CDR2 SASEGT. The germline V and J ends were trimmed by 0 bases and 1 base, with 12 bases remaining between them. This chain's CDR3 is CASSEALQQRNTEAFF. CDR3 coding DNA: TGTGCCAGCAGTGAAGCGCTTCAACAACGGAACACTGAAGCTTTCTTT.

The gene calls are TRBV18 and TRBJ1-4, with TRBD1 as a possible D gene (6 bases). Germline V CDR1 and CDR2: KGHSH, LQKENI. This CDR3 has 14 amino acids. V was cut by 3 bases and J by 8 bases, with 13 bases left in between. The CDR3 loop reads CASSPDRRGEKLFF. The CDR3 nucleotides read TGTGCCAGCTCACCGGACAGAAGGGGCGAAAAACTGTTTTTT.

The table lists this clone with a few counts. The chain uses TRBV2 and TRBJ2-2, with D hard to call. V was cut by 7 bases and J by 0 bases, with 6 bases left in between. The CDR3 is 13 amino acids. CDR1 is SNHLY and CDR2 is FYNNEI in the germline V gene. CDR3 in amino acids: CASTQSNTGELFF. The CDR3 DNA is TGTGCCAGCACCCAATCGAACACCGGGGAGCTGTTTTTT.

The chain carries TRBV3-1 (or the pseudogene TRBV3-2) and TRBJ2-3; D is undetermined. This CDR3 is built from 16 residues. V lost 4 bases and J lost 4, with 18 bases in between. Germline assignment: CDR1 LGHDT and CDR2 YNNKEL (reference sequence). The CDR3: CASSLSSRMNADTQYF. Written as DNA, the CDR3 is TGTGCCAGCAGCCTAAGCAGTAGGATGAATGCAGATACGCAGTATTTT.

V and J are TRBV29-1 and TRBJ2-3, with 9 bases aligning to TRBD2. With V trimmed by 3 bases and J by 4 bases, 5 bases remained unmatched. CDR3 length equals 14 residues. The germline V gene encodes CDR1 SQVTM and CDR2 ANQGSEA. CDR3 in amino acids: CSVDGREGSDTQYF. CDR3 sequence (DNA): TGCAGCGTTGACGGGCGGGAGGGTTCAGATACGCAGTATTTT.

The V call is TRBV6-1, the J call TRBJ2-1; D is ambiguous. Germline V lookup: CDR1 MNHNS, CDR2 SASEGT. This CDR3 is 14 amino acids long. Trimming pared 2 bases from V and 4 bases from J, leaving 9 bases between. CDR3 protein: CASSERIAYNEQFF. In nucleotides, the CDR3 is TGTGCCAGCAGTGAACGGATTGCATACAATGAGCAGTTCTTC.

J is TRBJ1-5 and V is TRBV7-2; D perhaps matches TRBD1 (6 bases). Germline V gives CDR1 SGHTA, CDR2 FQGNSA. The CDR3 is 17 residues long. Deletions cut 3 bases from V and 0 bases from J, with 15 bases between. CDR3 sequence reads: CASSFFGQSYSNQPQHF. For the CDR3, the DNA is TGTGCCAGCAGCTTTTTTGGACAGTCGTATAGCAATCAGCCCCAGCATTTT.

This sequence joins TRBV3-1 (or the pseudogene TRBV3-2) and TRBJ2-5; the D gene could be TRBD1 or TRBD2 (5 bases each). Trimming stripped 1 base from V and 10 bases from J, with 16 bases between. The CDR3 length is 14 residues. Germline V gene lookup returns CDR1 LGHDT and CDR2 YNNKEL (reference sequence). The CDR3 spells CASSQGPGTTGQYF. The CDR3 DNA is TGTGCCAGCAGCCAAGGACCCGGGACGACCGGCCAGTACTTC.

The chain has TRBV7-9 and TRBJ2-1, with 14 bases that match TRBD2. Germline V gene lookup returns CDR1 SEHNR and CDR2 FQNEAQ (reference sequence). This CDR3 has 16 residues. With 5 bases clipped from V and 4 bases from J, the junction kept 4 bases outside the gene matches. CDR3 amino acids: CASSPGTSGSYNEQFF. As DNA, the CDR3 is TGTGCCAGCAGCCCCGGGACTAGCGGGAGTTACAATGAGCAGTTCTTC.

V and J are TRBV7-3 and TRBJ2-1; the D gene is possibly TRBD1 (6 bases). The ends were cut back, 5 bases at V and 0 bases at J, with 11 bases in the middle. The CDR3 runs 15 residues. Germline assignment: CDR1 SGHTA and CDR2 FQGTGA. The CDR3, as DNA: TGTGCCAGCAGCCCCGTACAGGGCTCCTACAATGAGCAGTTCTTC. Its translation is CASSPVQGSYNEQFF.

The chain recombines TRBV4-3 with TRBJ2-2, with a possible D match to TRBD2 (6 bases). The CDR3 loop spans 16 amino acids. The V and J ends lost 0 bases and 2 bases respectively, with 10 bases between them. Per germline, CDR1 LGHNA and CDR2 YSLEER. In nucleotides, the CDR3 is TGCGCCAGCAGCCAAGATTGGGGGACTAACACCGGGGAGCTGTTTTTT. Amino acid sequence: CASSQDWGTNTGELFF.

The rearrangement uses TRBV12-3 or TRBV12-4 and TRBJ2-2, with a tentative D call TRBD1 (6 bases). The CDR3 runs to 13 residues. Trimming removed 7 bases at V and 6 bases at J, with 12 bases between. As DNA, the CDR3 is TGTGCCAGCACCGGCCAGGGGTCCGGGGAGCTGTTTTTT. It translates to CASTGQGSGELFF.

CDR3 nucleotides: TGTGCCAGCAGTGACGGGACAGGGGGCCTGGAGCCCCAGCATTTT. Amino acid sequence: CASSDGTGGLEPQHF. The chain has TRBV28 and TRBJ1-5; 12 nucleotides align to TRBD1. Germline V gene sequence: CDR1 MDHEN, CDR2 SYDVKM. V was pared by 5 bases and J by 8 bases, with 7 bases of the junction left unmatched. The CDR3 is 15 amino acids.

The chain joins TRBV24-1 to TRBJ2-2, with 7 bases lining up with TRBD2. The CDR3 runs 14 residues. Trimming took 5 bases from V and 3 from J; bases not matched to a gene: 2. Per the germline V gene, CDR1 is KGHDR and CDR2 is SFDVKD. CDR3 in DNA: TGTGCCACCAGTGTAGGGAGGGACACCGGGGAGCTGTTTTTT. The encoded protein is CATSVGRDTGELFF.

The chain couples TRBV6-5 to TRBJ2-5; 11 bases are shared with TRBD2. The CDR3 extends over 16 amino acids. J was trimmed by 4 bases and V by 4 bases; bases with no gene match: 8. Germline CDR1 and CDR2: MNHEY and SVGAGI. The CDR3 nucleotides are TGTGCCAGCAGTTCCCGGGGGCTAGCGGGAGGAGAGACCCAGTACTTC. This encodes CASSSRGLAGGETQYF.

The chain joins TRBV5-6 to TRBJ1-1, with D possibly TRBD1 on 6 matching bases. The length of the CDR3 is 13 residues. CDR1 is SGHDT, CDR2 YYEEEE, per germline. With 3 bases removed from V and 2 bases from J, the gap between germline ends came to 8 bases. The CDR3 coding sequence is TGTGCCAGCAGCTGGGGACAAAACACTGAAGCTTTCTTT. Its protein is CASSWGQNTEAFF.

This chain uses TRBV7-6 with TRBJ2-2; 8 nucleotides align to TRBD2. V was clipped by 6 bases and J by 7 bases; unmatched bases: 10. The CDR3 is 15 amino acids. In germline, CDR1 is SGHVS, CDR2 FNYEAQ. The CDR3 region is CASSSGTSDFGELFF. CDR3 coding DNA: TGTGCCAGCAGTTCCGGGACTAGTGACTTCGGGGAGCTGTTTTTT.

The chain combines TRBV9 with TRBJ2-3, with 8 bases that match TRBD1. This CDR3 comprises 13 residues. CDR1 SGDLS and CDR2 YYNGEE come from the germline V gene. With 0 bases clipped from V and 13 bases from J, the junction kept 7 bases outside the gene matches. The DNA of the CDR3 is TGTGCCAGCAGCGTAGTTGGGGGACAGGCGGAGTATTTT. It is translated as CASSVVGGQAEYF.

This CDR3 is CASSLGGVETQYF. Here the CDR3 DNA reads TGTGCCAGCAGCTTAGGGGGGGTAGAGACCCAGTACTTC. This rearrangement joins TRBV7-2 to TRBJ2-5; a weak D match, TRBD2 (6 bases). V lost 1 base, J lost 4 bases, and 7 bases lay in between. The CDR3 runs to 13 residues. Germline V lookup: CDR1 SGHTA, CDR2 FQGNSA.

The chain joins TRBV19 to TRBJ1-2; perhaps TRBD1 as D (6 bases). The V end lost 1 base, the J end lost 8 bases, and 20 bases lay between the germline ends. The germline CDR1 and CDR2 sequences are LNHDA and SQIVND (reference sequence). There are 16 residues in the CDR3. The CDR3 loop is CASSIGTLQGQGGYTF. CDR3 sequence (DNA): TGTGCCAGTAGTATAGGGACGCTACAGGGTCAGGGCGGCTACACCTTC.

V gene TRBV7-8 combines with J gene TRBJ2-2, with TRBD2 matching over 9 bases. The length of the CDR3 is 17 residues. Germline CDR1 SGHVS, CDR2 FQNEAQ. V shed 10 bases, J shed 1 base, and the junction held 13 bases outside the gene matches. For the CDR3, the DNA is TGTGCCACCCGCCGGGCTAGCGGGACTTTGAACACCGGGGAGCTGTTTTTT. This encodes CATRRASGTLNTGELFF.

This chain joins TRBV28 and TRBJ2-1; D assignment may be TRBD1 or TRBD2 (5 bases each). This CDR3 comprises 16 residues. V lost 2 bases to trimming and J lost 3 bases, with 14 bases between them. CDR1 MDHEN and CDR2 SYDVKM come from the germline V gene. In DNA form, the CDR3 reads TGTGCCAGCAGTTTAGGCCGGGACCCGGTCTACAATGAGCAGTTCTTC. This gives the protein CASSLGRDPVYNEQFF.

The chain couples TRBV11-1 to TRBJ1-6, with 7 positions matching TRBD1. With 1 base clipped from V and 8 bases from J, the junction kept 5 bases outside the gene matches. The germline gives CDR1 SGHAT, CDR2 FQDESV (reference sequence). The CDR3 extends over 15 amino acids. CDR3 nucleotide sequence: TGTGCCAGCAGCTTAGTAGGGACAGAAGATTCACCCCTCCACTTT. Amino acid sequence: CASSLVGTEDSPLHF.

The CDR3 sequence is CASSPRGFNTEAFF. The CDR3 DNA reads as TGTGCCAGTAGTCCACGTGGATTCAACACTGAAGCTTTCTTT. The chain carries TRBV19 and TRBJ1-1, with no clear D. Germline loops: CDR1 LNHDA, CDR2 SQIVND (reference sequence). V dropped 5 bases and J dropped 2 bases, with 12 bases sitting between them. The CDR3 has 14 residues.